This TCR beta chain was retrieved from a study of blood T cell repertoires in COVID-19. Whole-study context: The United States, Italy and Spain provided the acute and convalescent COVID-19 samples.

Trimming left V 2 bases short and J 6 bases short, with 14 bases between. This CDR3 region has 15 residues. The germline V gene encodes CDR1 MDHEN and CDR2 SYDVKM. As originally analysed: Researchers report that nucleated cell counts were estimated from reference gene primer amplification. The repertoire was sequenced with immunoSEQ multiplex PCR; TCRdb's copy has only in-frame clones and lacks some. That table gives V, J and clone size, and the DNA gave D and trimming. The sample holds 130,000 to 150,000 clones, 84% seen once. This clone was counted between two and nine times. Everyone who took part was roughly 18 to 89 years old, and they came from about 25 US areas. During the 2 weeks before they entered the study, exposed participants had met someone with a PCR-confirmed or clinician-diagnosed COVID-19 case.

Input material: PBMCs or T cells enriched from blood (not recorded which). This chain connects TRBV28 to TRBJ1-3; D perhaps matches TRBD1 (5 bases). The origin of this receptor is a woman between 45 and 60 years old who had been exposed to COVID-19. In DNA form, the CDR3 reads TGTGCCAGCAGTTTAGGCAGGGTTCTAGTAAACACCATATATTTT. This sequence encodes CASSLGRVLVNTIYF.